The 10 T cell receptor beta chains listed next were all sequenced from one sample in a study of cytomegalovirus exposure and HLA in healthy donors. Primers for the PCR totalled 60 Vbeta and 13 Jbeta. The protocol was immunoSEQ multiplex PCR, while the TCRdb copy is restricted to in-frame clones and leaves out a portion. The sample lists fewer than 200,000 clones; about 75% were seen once. The sequenced sample was PBMCs. These receptors were obtained from a female donor in good health and CMV-seronegative.

This rearrangement joins TRBV29-1 to TRBJ1-1, with D maybe TRBD1 (5 bases). This CDR3 has 14 amino acids. Germline values: CDR1 SQVTM, CDR2 ANQGSEA. Trimming removed 5 bases from V and 0 bases from J, with 13 bases in between. For the CDR3, the DNA is TGCAGCGTTAGGGGATCTTCCATGAACACTGAAGCTTTCTTT. This gives the protein CSVRGSSMNTEAFF.

The chain employs TRBV7-3 and TRBJ2-3, with D tentatively TRBD1 (6 bases). V lost 2 bases and J lost 3, with 12 bases in between. The CDR3 runs to 15 residues. From germline, CDR1 is SGHTA and CDR2 FQGTGA. The CDR3 protein is CASSLQGQETDTQYF. The CDR3 nucleotides are TGTGCCAGCAGCTTACAGGGGCAGGAGACAGATACGCAGTATTTT.

This clone was counted only a few times. This chain links TRBV10-3 with TRBJ2-1; TRBD1 matches 9 bases. V gave up 6 bases and J gave up 7 bases; unmatched junction bases: 10. The CDR3 is 15 residues long. CDR1 and CDR2 (germline): ENHRY, SYGVKD. CDR3 region: CAISSGQGLNNEQFF. In DNA, the CDR3 is TGTGCCATCAGCTCCGGACAGGGGTTAAATAATGAGCAGTTCTTC.

CDR3 in amino acids: CASSLEAALNTIYF. CDR3 in DNA: TGTGCCAGCAGCTTAGAGGCGGCCCTAAACACCATATATTTT. The chain carries TRBV11-2 and TRBJ1-3; D unresolved. V gave up 0 bases and J gave up 6 bases, with 9 bases separating them. Per germline, CDR1 SGHAT and CDR2 FQNNGV. This CDR3 has 14 amino acids.

The chain links TRBV5-1 to TRBJ1-2, with TRBD1 identical over 8 bases. This CDR3 is 14 amino acids long. Germline V gives CDR1 SGHRS, CDR2 YFSETQ. V lost 0 bases and J lost 7; bases outside the gene matches: 5. For the CDR3, the DNA is TGCGCCAGCAGCTTGGATACAGGGGGGGGTGGCTACACCTTC. Amino acid sequence: CASSLDTGGGGYTF. Using reference TRBV5-1 and TRBJ1-2 for the parts outside the CDR3, the full variable domain is KAGVTQTPRYLIKTRGQQVTLSCSPISGHRSVSWYQQTPGQGLQFLFEYFSETQRNKGNFPGRFSGRQFSNSRSEMNVSTLELGDSALYLCASSLDTGGGGYTFGSGTRLTVV.

This chain links TRBV5-1 with TRBJ1-1, with 10 bases matching TRBD1. Germline values: CDR1 SGHRS, CDR2 YFSETQ. Trimming took 7 bases from V and 10 from J; bases not matched to a gene: 7. This CDR3 is 12 amino acids long. DNA of the CDR3: TGCGCCAGCTCCGGGACAGGGGAGGTAGCTTTCTTT. This encodes CASSGTGEVAFF. The full variable domain, in which reference TRBV5-1 and TRBJ1-1 provide the parts outside the CDR3, is KAGVTQTPRYLIKTRGQQVTLSCSPISGHRSVSWYQQTPGQGLQFLFEYFSETQRNKGNFPGRFSGRQFSNSRSEMNVSTLELGDSALYLCASSGTGEVAFFGQGTRLTVV.

This chain links TRBV7-2 with TRBJ1-1; 8 bases agree with TRBD1. V lost 3 bases, J lost 0 bases, and 9 bases stayed unmatched. CDR1 is SGHTA and CDR2 is FQGNSA in the germline V gene. This CDR3 comprises 17 residues. The CDR3 sequence: CASSFRGGTGLNTEAFF. DNA of the CDR3: TGTGCCAGCAGCTTTAGGGGGGGGACAGGATTGAACACTGAAGCTTTCTTT.

The V call is TRBV2, the J call TRBJ2-5; 9 nucleotides line up with TRBD1. J lost 4 bases, V lost 10 bases, and 13 bases had no gene match. Looked up from germline, CDR1 is SNHLY and CDR2 is FYNNEI. The CDR3 has 15 amino acids. CDR3 residues: CATIKDRGGGETQYF. Written as DNA, the CDR3 is TGTGCCACTATAAAGGACAGGGGAGGGGGAGAGACCCAGTACTTC.

The chain employs TRBV6-1 and TRBJ2-3, with D perhaps TRBD1 (5 bases). V dropped 6 bases and J dropped 2 bases, with 6 bases sitting between them. Germline CDR1 is MNHNS and CDR2 is SASEGT. This CDR3 has 12 residues. Here the CDR3 reads CASRDTTDTQYF. CDR3 bases: TGTGCCAGCAGGGACACCACAGATACGCAGTATTTT.

J is TRBJ2-7 and V is TRBV27, with 10 nucleotides matching TRBD1. This CDR3 is 17 amino acids long. V shed 1 base, J shed 4 bases, and the junction held 10 bases outside the gene matches. Germline lookup yields CDR1 MNHEY and CDR2 SMNVEV (reference sequence). CDR3 nucleotides: TGTGCCAGCAGTTTATACGCGGGGGACAGGGGTCATTACGAGCAGTACTTC. Residues: CASSLYAGDRGHYEQYF.